The 12 T cell receptor beta chains in this list originate from one sample, sequenced in a study of T cell repertoires in cytomegalovirus infection. TCRdb analysed the reads with MiXCR anew, one entry per CDR3 protein. The data contain 200,000 to 300,000 distinct CDR3 sequences, approximately 10% of them seen just once; the ten biggest clones take up about 15%. Material for sequencing was PBMCs. The receptors shown here come from a human donor in good health (CMV status not recorded). Some clones in this sample may be carry-over from other donors' samples.

This clonotype was picked up many times. The chain joins TRBV5-1 to TRBJ2-7; D gene ambiguous. From germline, CDR1 is SGHRS and CDR2 YFSETQ. The V gene lost 0 bases and the J gene lost 3 bases, with 7 bases spanning the gap. CDR3 length equals 13 residues. Here the CDR3 reads CASSLVGSYEQYF. The CDR3 nucleotides read TGCGCCAGCAGCTTGGTAGGCAGCTACGAGCAGTACTTC.

This clonotype was counted ten times or more. The chain joins TRBV7-6 to TRBJ2-1, with a tentative D call TRBD1 (6 bases). The CDR3 is 16 amino acids. Germline CDR1 SGHVS, CDR2 FNYEAQ. Trimming took 5 bases from V and 5 from J, leaving 19 bases between them. The CDR3 sequence is CASSQKTGSPDNEQFF. The CDR3 coding sequence is TGTGCCAGCAGCCAAAAGACAGGATCCCCCGACAATGAGCAGTTCTTC.

This clonotype has ten or more counts. This chain uses TRBV7-2 with TRBJ2-5; D gene ambiguous. This CDR3 is built from 13 residues. Between the trimmed V and J ends, which lost 2 bases and 2 bases, there was a span of 6 bases. The germline gives CDR1 SGHTA, CDR2 FQGNSA. CDR3 in amino acids: CASSLISQETQYF. CDR3 sequence (DNA): TGTGCCAGCAGCTTAATCTCACAAGAGACCCAGTACTTC.

The V call is TRBV12-3 or TRBV12-4, the J call TRBJ1-1; D is perhaps TRBD1 (6 bases). The V end was cut by 5 bases, the J end by 0 bases, with 13 bases between. The CDR3 is 15 amino acids. CDR3 region: CASSPGTSLNTEAFF. In DNA form, the CDR3 reads TGTGCCAGCAGTCCGGGGACATCCCTGAACACTGAAGCTTTCTTT.

This chain connects TRBV24-1 to TRBJ2-1; D call uncertain. CDR1 is KGHDR, CDR2 SFDVKD, per germline. The V and J ends lost 6 bases and 5 bases respectively, with 4 bases between them. The CDR3 spans 11 residues. CDR3 amino acids: CATSRNNEQFF. CDR3 nucleotides: TGTGCCACCAGTCGAAACAATGAGCAGTTCTTC.

This clonotype was detected many times. This chain joins TRBV7-2 and TRBJ2-2, with TRBD2 matching 7 bases. Germline assignment: CDR1 SGHTA and CDR2 FQGNSA. The CDR3 is 16 amino acids. The trim removed 5 bases at V and 1 base at J, leaving 7 bases unmatched. This CDR3 reads CASSETLAVNTGELFF. As DNA, the CDR3 is TGTGCCAGCAGCGAAACCCTAGCGGTGAACACCGGGGAGCTGTTTTTT.

The rearrangement links TRBV6-6 to TRBJ2-7; 9 bases fit TRBD1. V lost 2 bases to trimming and J lost 0 bases; unmatched junction nucleotides: 2. This CDR3 comprises 15 residues. Germline CDR1 is MNHNY and CDR2 is SVGAGI (reference sequence). The CDR3 reads CASSYGTGSSYEQYF. The CDR3 nucleotides read TGTGCCAGCAGTTACGGGACAGGGAGCTCCTACGAGCAGTACTTC.

Ten or more counts support this clonotype. V and J are TRBV7-2 and TRBJ1-3; a weak D match, TRBD1 (6 bases). The CDR3 consists of 14 residues. Germline V gives CDR1 SGHTA, CDR2 FQGNSA. Trimming took off 3 bases at V and 7 bases at J, with 13 bases between the two ends. The CDR3, as DNA: TGTGCCAGCAGCTTCGCGGGGGGCAGGAACACCATATATTTT. This codes for CASSFAGGRNTIYF.

In this sample, this clonotype turned up many times. The chain combines TRBV7-9 with TRBJ1-2; TRBD1 is a possible D gene (6 bases). The V gene lost 5 bases and the J gene lost 8 bases, with 15 bases spanning the gap. There are 13 residues in the CDR3. Germline CDR1 reads SEHNR; CDR2 reads FQNEAQ (reference sequence). CDR3 DNA sequence: TGTGCCAGCAGCCCAACAGGGTTAGGCGGCTACACCTTC. Its translation: CASSPTGLGGYTF.

This clonotype was counted many times. The chain is built from TRBV7-2 and TRBJ1-5; 9 positions match TRBD1. Looked up from germline, CDR1 is SGHTA and CDR2 is FQGNSA. This CDR3 comprises 15 residues. The V gene end was trimmed by 2 bases and the J gene end by 7 bases; junction bases not matched to a gene: 6. CDR3 in amino acids: CASSLTRDREQPQHF. CDR3 nucleotides: TGTGCCAGCAGCTTAACCCGGGACAGGGAGCAGCCCCAGCATTTT.

This clonotype was observed many times. The rearrangement links TRBV7-2 to TRBJ1-2, with 7 bases lining up with TRBD1. J was trimmed by 7 bases and V by 5 bases; bases with no gene match: 13. Germline CDR1 SGHTA, CDR2 FQGNSA. This CDR3 region has 15 residues. CDR3 residues: CASSQTIQGQIGYTF. The CDR3 DNA reads TGTGCCAGCAGCCAAACGATACAGGGGCAGATTGGCTACACCTTC.

This clonotype showed up many times. V is TRBV4-3 and J is TRBJ2-7, with 7 bases aligning to TRBD1. This CDR3 spans 15 amino acids. Losses at the gene ends were 0 bases for V and 6 bases for J; bases not matched to a gene: 8. Germline CDR1 and CDR2: LGHNA and YSLEER. Written as DNA, the CDR3 is TGCGCCAGCAGCCAAGATGCAGGGGGTAGTGGCGAGCAGTACTTC. This translates into CASSQDAGGSGEQYF.